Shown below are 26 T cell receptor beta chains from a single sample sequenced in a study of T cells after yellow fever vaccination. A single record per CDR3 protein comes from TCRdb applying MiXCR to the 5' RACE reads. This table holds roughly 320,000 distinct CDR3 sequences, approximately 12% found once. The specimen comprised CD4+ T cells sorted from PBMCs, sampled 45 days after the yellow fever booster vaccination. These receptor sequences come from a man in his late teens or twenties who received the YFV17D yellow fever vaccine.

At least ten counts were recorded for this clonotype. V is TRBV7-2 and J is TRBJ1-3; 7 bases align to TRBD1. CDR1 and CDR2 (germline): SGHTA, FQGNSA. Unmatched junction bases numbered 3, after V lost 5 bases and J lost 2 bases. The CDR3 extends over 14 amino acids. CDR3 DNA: TGTGCCAGCAGCGCCCAGGGGGCTGGAAACACCATATATTTT. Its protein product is CASSAQGAGNTIYF.

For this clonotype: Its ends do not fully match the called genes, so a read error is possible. The CDR3 bases are TGTGCCAGCAGCCTAACGTCAGGTTTGGGGCACTTC. Its protein is CASSLTSGLGHF. The V call is TRBV7-8, the J call TRBJ2-7; weak D call: TRBD1 (5 bases). CDR1 is SGHVS and CDR2 is FQNEAQ in the germline V gene. This CDR3 spans 12 amino acids.

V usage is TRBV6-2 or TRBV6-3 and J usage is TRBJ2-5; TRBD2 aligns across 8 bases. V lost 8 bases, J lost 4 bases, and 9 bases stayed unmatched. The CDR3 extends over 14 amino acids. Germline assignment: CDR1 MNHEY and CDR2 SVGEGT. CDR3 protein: CASSQAGGGETQYF. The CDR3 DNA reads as TGTGCCAGCTCGCAGGCGGGAGGCGGAGAGACCCAGTACTTC.

CDR3 nucleotide sequence: TGTGCCAGCAGCGGGCGACAGGAGGGAGACGGCTACACCTTC. It codes for CASSGRQEGDGYTF. The rearrangement uses TRBV11-2 and TRBJ1-2, with D possibly matching TRBD1 (6 bases). Germline V lookup: CDR1 SGHAT, CDR2 FQNNGV. The V end was cut by 5 bases, the J end by 8 bases, with 18 bases between. The CDR3 runs to 14 residues.

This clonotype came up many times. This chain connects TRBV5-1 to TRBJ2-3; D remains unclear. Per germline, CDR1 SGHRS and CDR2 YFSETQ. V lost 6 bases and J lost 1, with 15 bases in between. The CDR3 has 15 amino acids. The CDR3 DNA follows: TGCGCCAGCACCCAAGGGCAGCAAGGCACAGATACGCAGTATTTT. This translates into CASTQGQQGTDTQYF.

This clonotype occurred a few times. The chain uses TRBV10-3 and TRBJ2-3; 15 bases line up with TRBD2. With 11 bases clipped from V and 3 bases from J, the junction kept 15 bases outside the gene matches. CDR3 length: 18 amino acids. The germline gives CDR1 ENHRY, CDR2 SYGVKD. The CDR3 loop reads CAASRTSGGARGTDTQYF. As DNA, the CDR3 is TGTGCCGCCTCCCGGACTAGCGGGGGGGCAAGGGGTACAGATACGCAGTATTTT.

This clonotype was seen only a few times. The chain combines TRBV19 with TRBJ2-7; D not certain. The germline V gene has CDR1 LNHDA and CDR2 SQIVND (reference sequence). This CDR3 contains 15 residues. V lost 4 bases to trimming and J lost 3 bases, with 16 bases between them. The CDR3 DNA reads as TGTGCCAGTAGTACAAACGGATATACGGGCTACGAGCAGTACTTC. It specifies CASSTNGYTGYEQYF.

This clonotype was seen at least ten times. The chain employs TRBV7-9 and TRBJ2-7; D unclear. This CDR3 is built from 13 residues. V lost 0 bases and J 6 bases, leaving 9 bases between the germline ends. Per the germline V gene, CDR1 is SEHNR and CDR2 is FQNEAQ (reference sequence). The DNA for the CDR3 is TGTGCCAGCAGCTTAGCTGTGGTGAGCGAGCAGTACTTC. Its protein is CASSLAVVSEQYF.

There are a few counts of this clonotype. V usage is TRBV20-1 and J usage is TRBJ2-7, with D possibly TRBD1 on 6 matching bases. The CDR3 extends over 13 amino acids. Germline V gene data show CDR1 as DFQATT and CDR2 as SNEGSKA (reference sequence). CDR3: CSSQGLSSYEQYF. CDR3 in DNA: TGCAGCTCCCAGGGGCTGAGCTCCTACGAGCAGTACTTC.

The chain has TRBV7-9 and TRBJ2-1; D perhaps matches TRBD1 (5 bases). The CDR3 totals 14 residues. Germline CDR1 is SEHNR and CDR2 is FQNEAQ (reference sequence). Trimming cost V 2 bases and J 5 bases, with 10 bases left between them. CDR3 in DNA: TGTGCCAGCAGCTTAAGGGGTTTCGACAATGAGCAGTTCTTC. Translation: CASSLRGFDNEQFF.

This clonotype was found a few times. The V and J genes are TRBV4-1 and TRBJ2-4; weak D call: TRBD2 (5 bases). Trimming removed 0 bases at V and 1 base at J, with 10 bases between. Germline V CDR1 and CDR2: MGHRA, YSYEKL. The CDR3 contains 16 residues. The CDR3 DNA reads TGCGCCAGCAGCCAAGACGGGGTCCCTGCCAAAAACATTCAGTACTTC. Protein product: CASSQDGVPAKNIQYF.

CDR3 protein: CASSPSGGDEQYF. The CDR3, as DNA: TGCGCCAGCAGCCCTAGCGGGGGGGACGAGCAGTACTTC. The rearrangement uses TRBV4-3 and TRBJ2-7, with 12 bases aligning to TRBD2. Trimming cost V 4 bases and J 5 bases; bases outside gene matches: 0. The CDR3 runs 13 residues. Germline lookup yields CDR1 LGHNA and CDR2 YSLEER.

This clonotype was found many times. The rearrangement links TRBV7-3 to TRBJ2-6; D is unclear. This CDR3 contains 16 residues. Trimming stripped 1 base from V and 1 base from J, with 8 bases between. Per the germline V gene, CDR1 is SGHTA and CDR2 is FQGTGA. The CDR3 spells CASSLSPSSGANVLTF. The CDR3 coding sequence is TGTGCCAGCAGCTTAAGCCCCAGTTCTGGGGCCAACGTCCTGACTTTC. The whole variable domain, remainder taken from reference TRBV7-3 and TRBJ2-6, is GAGVSQTPSNKVTEKGKYVELRCDPISGHTALYWYRQSLGQGPEFLIYFQGTGAADDSGLPNDRFFAVRPEGSVSTLKIQRTERGDSAVYLCASSLSPSSGANVLTFGAGSRLTVL.

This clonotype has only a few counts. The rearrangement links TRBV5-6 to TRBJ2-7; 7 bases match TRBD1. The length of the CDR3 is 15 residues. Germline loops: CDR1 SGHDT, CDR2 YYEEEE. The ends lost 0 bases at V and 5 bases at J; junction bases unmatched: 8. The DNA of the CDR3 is TGTGCCAGCAGCTTGGTCCTAGACAGGGCCCACGAGCAGTACGTC. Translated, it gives CASSLVLDRAHEQYV.

The CDR3 bases are TGCGCCAGCAGCCAACAAAGGGGATCTGGGGCCAACGTCCTGACTTTC. This translates into CASSQQRGSGANVLTF. This sequence joins TRBV4-3 and TRBJ2-6, with D perhaps matching TRBD1 (5 bases). Germline-derived CDR1 and CDR2 are LGHNA and YSLEER. Trimming removed 2 bases at V and 1 base at J, with 9 bases between. The CDR3 is 16 residues long.

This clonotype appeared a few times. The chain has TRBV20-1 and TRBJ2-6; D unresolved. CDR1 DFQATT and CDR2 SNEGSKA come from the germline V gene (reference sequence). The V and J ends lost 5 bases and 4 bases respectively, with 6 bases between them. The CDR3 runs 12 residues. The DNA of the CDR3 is TGCAGTGCTGCCCGGGGGGCCAACGTCCTGACTTTC. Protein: CSAARGANVLTF.

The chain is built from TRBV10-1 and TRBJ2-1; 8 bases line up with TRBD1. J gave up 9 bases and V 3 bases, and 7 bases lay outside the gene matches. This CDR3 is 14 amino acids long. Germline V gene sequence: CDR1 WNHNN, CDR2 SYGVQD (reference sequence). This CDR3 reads CASSDPDRVGEQFF. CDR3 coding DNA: TGCGCCAGCAGTGACCCGGACAGGGTAGGTGAGCAGTTCTTC.

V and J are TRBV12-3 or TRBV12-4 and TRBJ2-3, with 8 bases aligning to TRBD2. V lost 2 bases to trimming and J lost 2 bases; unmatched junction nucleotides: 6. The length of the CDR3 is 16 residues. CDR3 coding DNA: TGTGCCAGCAGTTTACGGATAGCGGGGCCCACAGATACGCAGTATTTT. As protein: CASSLRIAGPTDTQYF.

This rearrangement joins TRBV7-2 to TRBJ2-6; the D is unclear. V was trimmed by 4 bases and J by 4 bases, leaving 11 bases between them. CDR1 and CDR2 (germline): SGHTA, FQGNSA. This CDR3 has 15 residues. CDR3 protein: CASSYQTGGANVLTF. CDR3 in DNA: TGTGCCAGCAGCTACCAGACTGGGGGGGCCAACGTCCTGACTTTC.

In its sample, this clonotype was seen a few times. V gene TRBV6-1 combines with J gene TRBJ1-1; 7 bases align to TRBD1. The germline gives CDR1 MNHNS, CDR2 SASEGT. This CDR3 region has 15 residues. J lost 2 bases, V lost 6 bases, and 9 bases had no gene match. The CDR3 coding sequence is TGTGCCAGCAGAGACCCCGGGACAGCAAACACTGAAGCTTTCTTT. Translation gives CASRDPGTANTEAFF.

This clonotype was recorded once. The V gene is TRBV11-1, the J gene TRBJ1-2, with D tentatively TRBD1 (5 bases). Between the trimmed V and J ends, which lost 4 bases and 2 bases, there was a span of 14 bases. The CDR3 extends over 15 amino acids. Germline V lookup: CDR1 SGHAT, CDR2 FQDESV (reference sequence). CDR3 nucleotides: TGTGCCAGCAGCTACCGTATAACAGGAAACTATGGCTACACCTTC. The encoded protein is CASSYRITGNYGYTF.

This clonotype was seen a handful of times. CDR3 DNA sequence: TGTGCCACCAGTGAAAGCGGGGGCCTTGGGATTACGCAGTATTTT. This gives the protein CATSESGGLGITQYF. J is TRBJ2-3 and V is TRBV24-1, with TRBD2 matching 8 bases. CDR3 length: 15 amino acids. V dropped 4 bases and J dropped 8; count of bases not matched to a gene: 10. Germline assignment: CDR1 KGHDR and CDR2 SFDVKD.

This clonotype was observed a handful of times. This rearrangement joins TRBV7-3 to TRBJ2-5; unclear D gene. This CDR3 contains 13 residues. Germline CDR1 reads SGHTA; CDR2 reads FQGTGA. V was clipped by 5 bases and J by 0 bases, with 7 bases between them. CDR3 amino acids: CASSIRDQETQYF. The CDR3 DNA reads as TGTGCCAGCAGCATCCGGGACCAAGAGACCCAGTACTTC.

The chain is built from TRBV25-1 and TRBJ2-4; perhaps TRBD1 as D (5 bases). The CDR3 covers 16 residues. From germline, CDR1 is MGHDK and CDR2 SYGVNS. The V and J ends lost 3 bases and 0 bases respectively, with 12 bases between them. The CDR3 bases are TGTGCCAGCAGTGATCCTGGACAAGTAGCCAAAAACATTCAGTACTTC. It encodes CASSDPGQVAKNIQYF.

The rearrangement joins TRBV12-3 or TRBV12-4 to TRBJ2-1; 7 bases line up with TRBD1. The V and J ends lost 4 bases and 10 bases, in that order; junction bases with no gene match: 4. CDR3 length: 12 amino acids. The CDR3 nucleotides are TGTGCCAGCAGTTCAGACAGGGACGAGCAGTTCTTC. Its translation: CASSSDRDEQFF.

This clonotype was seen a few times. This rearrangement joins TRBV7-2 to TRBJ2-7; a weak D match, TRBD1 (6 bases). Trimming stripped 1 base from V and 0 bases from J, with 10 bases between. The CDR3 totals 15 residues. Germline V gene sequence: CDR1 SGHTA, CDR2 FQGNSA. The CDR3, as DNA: TGTGCCAGCAGCTTAGGGGGGCCAACCTCCTACGAGCAGTACGTC. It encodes CASSLGGPTSYEQYV.